Below are 26 T cell receptor beta chains sequenced from a single sample in a study of T cells in Graves' hyperthyroidism and ophthalmopathy. Template material for amplifying TCR beta CDR3 regions consisted of RNA transcripts. RT-PCR in the first round (using the HTBI primer set) targeted the TCR CDR3. TCRdb processed the multiplex PCR reads anew with MiXCR; each CDR3 protein has one entry. The repertoire includes tens of thousands of distinct CDR3 sequences, roughly 45% of them detected once, and over 9% sits in the top ten. The sample taken for sequencing was blood. These receptor sequences come from a woman under 40 with Graves' hyperthyroidism.

The sample holds a few counts of this clonotype. The chain couples TRBV18 to TRBJ1-2; possible D gene TRBD1, 6 bases. V gave up 5 bases and J gave up 8 bases, with 12 bases separating them. The CDR3 loop spans 12 amino acids. The germline V gene has CDR1 KGHSH and CDR2 LQKENI. The CDR3 DNA sequence: TGTGCCAGCTCAGCGGGGGCTGGAGGCTACACCTTC. Translation gives CASSAGAGGYTF.

Judged by abundance, this clonotype is medium-sized (0.01 to 0.1%). The chain uses TRBV19 and TRBJ1-1; D not resolved. The CDR3 runs 13 residues. The germline V gene encodes CDR1 LNHDA and CDR2 SQIVND (reference sequence). V was pared by 7 bases and J by 1 base, with 10 bases between. The CDR3 sequence: CASNPRENTEAFF. The CDR3 bases are TGTGCCAGTAACCCCCGGGAGAACACTGAAGCTTTCTTT.

The chain couples TRBV20-1 to TRBJ2-7; D uncertain. The CDR3 spans 11 residues. Between the trimmed V and J ends, which lost 5 bases and 0 bases, there was a span of 5 bases. In germline, CDR1 is DFQATT, CDR2 SNEGSKA (reference sequence). The CDR3 DNA reads TGCAGTGCTTTCAGCTCCTACGAGCAGTACTTC. Its translation is CSAFSSYEQYF.

The genes are TRBV12-3 or TRBV12-4 and TRBJ2-6; no firm D call. Trimming took 8 bases from V and 1 from J, leaving 3 bases between them. The length of the CDR3 is 12 residues. The CDR3 here is CASHSGANVLTF. DNA for the CDR3: TGTGCCAGCCATTCTGGGGCCAACGTCCTGACTTTC.

This clonotype was seen at least ten times. This chain joins TRBV7-2 and TRBJ2-7, with D unclear. This CDR3 is built from 16 residues. The V end lost 5 bases, the J end lost 0 bases, and 17 bases lay between the germline ends. CDR1 is SGHTA and CDR2 is FQGNSA in the germline V gene. CDR3 sequence: CASSQDGKKISYEQYF. CDR3 nucleotides: TGTGCCAGCAGCCAGGACGGCAAAAAAATCTCCTACGAGCAGTACTTC.

The table lists this clonotype with a count of one. V and J are TRBV20-1 and TRBJ2-3, with no clear D. CDR1 is DFQATT and CDR2 is SNEGSKA in the germline V gene (reference sequence). This CDR3 is built from 12 residues. The germline V and J ends were trimmed by 0 bases and 7 bases, with 8 bases remaining between them. CDR3 amino acids: CSARDKQHTQYF. CDR3 nucleotide sequence: TGCAGTGCTAGAGATAAACAGCATACGCAGTATTTT.

With regard to this clonotype: The junction shows a germline mismatch at one end, possibly a read error. CDR3 protein: CASGYGGGSSYEQYF. DNA of the CDR3: TGTGCCAGCGGTTACGGGGGTGGGAGCTCCTACGAGCAGTACTTC. The V call is TRBV6-5, the J call TRBJ2-7; the D gene is possibly TRBD2 (6 bases). This CDR3 is 15 amino acids long. Germline values: CDR1 MNHEY, CDR2 SVGAGI.

Many counts were recorded for this clonotype. This CDR3 reads CASSLGAIGAYEQFF. The CDR3 nucleotides read TGTGCCAGCAGCTTAGGGGCCATAGGAGCCTATGAGCAGTTCTTC. The chain combines TRBV11-2 with TRBJ2-1, with unresolved D. Trimming took off 1 base at V and 8 bases at J, with 15 bases between the two ends. Germline loops: CDR1 SGHAT, CDR2 FQNNGV. The CDR3 has 15 residues.

With regard to this clonotype: Relative to the germline gene, one junction end is altered; a read error may explain this. The CDR3 sequence: CAGSLGQGVKSTEAFF. The CDR3 nucleotides are TGCGCCGGCAGCTTGGGACAGGGGGTTAAGAGCACTGAAGCGTTCTTT. V gene TRBV5-1 combines with J gene TRBJ1-1; 11 nucleotides align to TRBD1. This CDR3 is 16 amino acids long. Looked up from germline, CDR1 is SGHRS and CDR2 is YFSETQ.

J is TRBJ2-5 and V is TRBV7-2; TRBD2 aligns across 8 bases. In germline, CDR1 is SGHTA, CDR2 FQGNSA. V dropped 6 bases and J dropped 7; count of bases not matched to a gene: 10. This CDR3 contains 14 residues. The CDR3: CASRASGLSGTQYF. CDR3 DNA sequence: TGTGCCAGCAGGGCTAGCGGGCTCTCTGGGACCCAGTACTTC. The entire variable domain, with the rest obtained from reference TRBV7-2 and TRBJ2-5, is as follows: GAGVSQSPSNKVTEKGKDVELRCDPISGHTALYWYRQSLGQGLEFLIYFQGNSAPDKSGLPSDRFSAERTGGSVSTLTIQRTQQEDSAVYLCASRASGLSGTQYFGPGTRLLVL.

This clonotype is medium-sized in the sample. The rearrangement uses TRBV20-1 and TRBJ2-3; D is perhaps TRBD1 (5 bases). The V end lost 3 bases, the J end lost 10 bases, and 14 bases lay between the germline ends. CDR1 is DFQATT, CDR2 SNEGSKA, per germline (reference sequence). The length of the CDR3 is 12 residues. CDR3 DNA sequence: TGCAGTGCTAGGCTTCCAGGGAATTCGCAGTATTTT. This codes for CSARLPGNSQYF.

Ten or more counts support this clonotype. J is TRBJ1-2 and V is TRBV5-1; unclear D gene. The CDR3 runs 11 residues. Germline CDR1 and CDR2: SGHRS and YFSETQ. V lost 6 bases to trimming and J lost 4 bases, with 7 bases between them. Written as DNA, the CDR3 is TGCGCCAGCACCCGAGGCTATGGCTACACCTTC. Amino acid sequence: CASTRGYGYTF.

The chain combines TRBV5-4 with TRBJ2-7; D assignment may be TRBD1 or TRBD2 (6 bases each). V was trimmed by 2 bases and J by 2 bases, leaving 17 bases between them. The CDR3 is 16 residues long. Germline V gives CDR1 SGHNT, CDR2 YYREEE (reference sequence). The CDR3 sequence is CASSFKGGEGAYEQYF. For the CDR3, the DNA is TGTGCCAGCAGCTTCAAGGGGGGAGAGGGGGCCTACGAGCAGTACTTC.

As concerns this clonotype: The junction shows a germline mismatch at one end, possibly a read error. V gene TRBV15 combines with J gene TRBJ1-5, with TRBD1 as a possible D gene (6 bases). CDR1 is LNHNV, CDR2 YYDKDF, per germline (reference sequence). The CDR3 loop spans 14 amino acids. The CDR3 nucleotides read TGTGCCACCGGCAGAGATCGGAACAGGGCCTACGAGCATTTT. Protein product: CATGRDRNRAYEHF. Full variable domain (remainder filled in from reference TRBV15 and TRBJ1-5): DAMVIQNPRYQVTQFGKPVTLSCSQTLNHNVMYWYQQKSSQAPKLLFHYYDKDFNNEADTPDNFQSRRPNTSFCFLDIRSPGLGDTAMYLCATGRDRNRAYEHFGDGTRLSIL.

This clonotype was recorded only once. CDR3 protein: CASGGGRGTEAFF. CDR3 sequence (DNA): TGCGCCAGCGGTGGGGGCAGGGGCACTGAAGCTTTCTTT. The chain combines TRBV5-1 with TRBJ1-1; tentatively, D is TRBD1 (6 bases). The ends were cut back, 7 bases at V and 4 bases at J, with 14 bases in the middle. Germline CDR1 and CDR2: SGHRS and YFSETQ. CDR3 length equals 13 residues.

As to this clonotype: The germline gene is not matched at one end of the junction; a read error may be the cause. This rearrangement joins TRBV20-1 to TRBJ2-1; a weak D match, TRBD2 (7 bases). The CDR3 has 13 residues. Germline V gives CDR1 DFQATT, CDR2 SNEGSKA (reference sequence). CDR3 DNA sequence: TGCAGTGCGGGGCCGGGGGGACACAATGAGCGGTTCTTC. Amino acid sequence: CSAGPGGHNERFF.

In this sample, this clonotype turned up many times. DNA of the CDR3: TGTGCCAGCAGAGCGTCCTGGACAGACTATAGCAATCAGCCCCAGCATTTT. Residues: CASRASWTDYSNQPQHF. The rearrangement uses TRBV6-5 and TRBJ1-5; the D gene is possibly TRBD1 (6 bases). V lost 6 bases and J lost 0, with 18 bases in between. Germline CDR1 is MNHEY and CDR2 is SVGAGI. This CDR3 is built from 17 residues.

The chain links TRBV19 to TRBJ2-7; 11 positions match TRBD1. The germline CDR1 and CDR2 sequences are LNHDA and SQIVND (reference sequence). J lost 7 bases, V lost 1 base, and 6 bases had no gene match. The CDR3 length is 15 residues. For the CDR3, the DNA is TGTGCCAGTAGTATAGGTGGGACAGGGGGTGGGGAGCAGTACTTC. Protein product: CASSIGGTGGGEQYF.

About this clonotype: This may come from a read error, since a much larger clone is one base off. The rearrangement joins TRBV12-5 to TRBJ2-7; D possibly matches TRBD1 or TRBD2 (5 bases each). This CDR3 comprises 20 residues. Germline lookup yields CDR1 LGHNT and CDR2 FRNRAP. The germline V and J ends were trimmed by 0 bases and 1 base, with 25 bases remaining between them. The CDR3 loop is CASGLVLPGTDVLLSYEQYF. As DNA, the CDR3 is TGTGCTAGTGGTTTGGTCTTGCCCGGGACGGACGTTCTTTTATCCTACGAGCAGTACTTC.

The V and J genes are TRBV2 and TRBJ2-5; 7 bases match TRBD1. The germline gives CDR1 SNHLY, CDR2 FYNNEI. The CDR3 loop spans 14 amino acids. V shed 4 bases and J 1 base; nucleotides not matched to a gene: 3. For the CDR3, the DNA is TGTGCCAGCAGTGGACGGGACAGCCAAGAGACCCAGTACTTC. Protein product: CASSGRDSQETQYF.

The table lists this clonotype with a few counts. The chain has TRBV7-1 and TRBJ1-2; no clear D. TRBV7-1 counts as an open reading frame of uncertain function. The V end was cut by 5 bases, the J end by 8 bases, with 9 bases between. This CDR3 spans 11 amino acids. CDR3 coding DNA: TGTGCCAGCAGCACCTTCTACGGCTACACCTTC. It is translated as CASSTFYGYTF.

CDR3 nucleotides: TGCAGTGCTAGAGCTGGGACTAGCGGGAATTGGATTGAGCAGTTCTTC. Amino acid sequence: CSARAGTSGNWIEQFF. V and J are TRBV20-1 and TRBJ2-1, with 13 bases aligning to TRBD2. CDR3 length: 16 amino acids. CDR1 and CDR2 from the germline V gene are DFQATT and SNEGSKA (reference sequence). With V trimmed by 1 base and J by 9 bases, 9 bases remained unmatched.

The chain couples TRBV6-5 to TRBJ1-5, with a tentative D call TRBD1 (5 bases). The germline V gene has CDR1 MNHEY and CDR2 SVGAGI. V was shortened by 9 bases and J by 2 bases, with 17 bases between the two germline ends. The length of the CDR3 is 15 residues. The CDR3 nucleotides are TGTGCCAGTGATATGAAGGGGTACGGCAATCAGCCCCAGCATTTT. Its protein is CASDMKGYGNQPQHF.

This clonotype was detected a few times. The CDR3 DNA is TGTGCCAGCAGTTTAGGGCCCCGACGGGGGGGCCACTATGGCTACACCTTC. It is translated as CASSLGPRRGGHYGYTF. V is TRBV28 and J is TRBJ1-2, with a weak D call TRBD1 (6 bases). The CDR3 consists of 17 residues. V shed 2 bases and J shed 3 bases, with 19 bases lying between them. Per the germline V gene, CDR1 is MDHEN and CDR2 is SYDVKM.

This clonotype has a single count. J is TRBJ2-3 and V is TRBV14; TRBD2 matches 9 bases. The CDR3 has 15 residues. CDR1 is SGHDN and CDR2 is FVKESK in the germline V gene. With 4 bases clipped from V and 6 bases from J, the junction kept 8 bases outside the gene matches. Here the CDR3 DNA reads TGTGCCAGCAGCCCCTTTAGCGGGAGAGCGGATACGCAGTATTTT. Protein product: CASSPFSGRADTQYF. The complete variable domain, with remaining parts taken from reference TRBV14 and TRBJ2-3, reads EAGVTQFPSHSVIEKGQTVTLRCDPISGHDNLYWYRRVMGKEIKFLLHFVKESKQDESGMPNNRFLAERTGGTYSTLKVQPAELEDSGVYFCASSPFSGRADTQYFGPGTRLTVL.

This chain uses TRBV7-9 with TRBJ1-4; 7 nucleotides align to TRBD1. The CDR3 has 15 amino acids. The germline CDR1 and CDR2 sequences are SEHNR and FQNEAQ (reference sequence). J gave up 8 bases and V 3 bases, and 9 bases lay outside the gene matches. Written as DNA, the CDR3 is TGTGCCAGCAGCTTCGGCGGGACAGATGGCGAAAAACTGTTTTTT. Its protein product is CASSFGGTDGEKLFF.